This TCR beta chain was documented in a study of cytomegalovirus exposure and HLA in healthy donors (dated by TCRdb to about 2017). As for the study more broadly: According to an earlier analysis of several hundred of the donors, about 179 million T cells yielded 95 million to 140 million unique TCR beta sequences and approximately 300 Gb of sequence data. Rather than using new phenotypic data, the later analysis identified candidate immune exposures from TCR beta sequences and from how often those sequences occurred across donors. To predict cytomegalovirus infection status, the study combined high-throughput TCR immunosequencing, statistical association of individual TCRs with disease status, and machine learning. In an earlier analysis of 500 to 650 of the donors, high-throughput TCR beta sequencing was used to judge whether each TCR beta V gene segment behaved as functional or pseudogenic. Among 300 to 500 genotyped donors of the cohort, an average of around 250,000 unique TCR beta nucleotide sequences was sequenced per donor, of which about 19% were non-productive. Typing coverage differed by locus: A, B, C, DRB1 and DQB1 were typed in about 620-640 donors, DQA1 in roughly 500, DPA1 in some 610, and DPB1 in just under 490. The study was designed to test whether signatures of past pathogen exposure could be identified by cataloging public T cell receptors. Because of strong linkage in the cohort, five DR-DQ haplotypes were treated as single units for association and clustering. The T cell repertoires of 666 subjects were profiled by immunosequencing and related to cytomegalovirus serostatus. All discovery cohort repertoires had been generated on a single sequencing platform. Among the roughly 390 genotyped donors, 81% belonged to the genetic ancestry cluster associated with self-reported Caucasian donors. Genome-wide SNP genotypes for about 65% of the roughly 700 donors were used in a later genetic analysis, which treated that subset as a discovery cohort. Along with the approximately 600-subject first cohort, a separate validation cohort of over a hundred different subjects was used. Alongside the repertoire data, information on donor age, sex, ethnicity and CMV serostatus was compiled. Class I and class II HLA loci were covered by the typing at four-digit resolution. An early release that covered around 590 HLA-typed donors contained approximately 290 gigabases of sequencing data and 85 million to 100 million unique TCR sequences. In a later analysis, previously published TCR beta repertoires from several hundred donors were re-analyzed and high-resolution HLA genotyping was added so that TCR occurrence patterns could be studied.

The cohort was made up of 666 healthy bone marrow donors. Cohort members were all nominally healthy when sampled, although unrecorded immune exposures were likely present. The donor was CMV seronegative and belonged to the group of over 300 seronegative cohort members. A peripheral blood sample was collected from each donor, and TCR beta sequencing was performed on peripheral blood mononuclear cells. Genomic DNA extraction from the blood cell samples was performed with the Qiagen DNeasy Blood Extraction Kit. CDR1 and CDR2 were assigned from the germline V gene as SGHRS and YFSETQ. From the cysteine through the phenylalanine, the CDR3 covers 16 amino acids. Only the CDR3 part of the read is kept: 48 bases, read in frame from the first base. V trim: 1 base; J trim: 5 bases; unmatched bases: 5. Library preparation employed the immunoSEQ multiplex PCR assay. For the multiplex PCR, a mixture combining 60 forward primers for TCR Vbeta segments and 13 reverse primers for TCR Jbeta segments was used. The CDR3 region of rearranged TCR beta genes was amplified from genomic DNA by a multiplex PCR assay. The Illumina HiSeq System was used to sequence the amplified TCR beta libraries as 87-base-pair reads. The original pipeline was this. A later analysis tallied 75 million to 85 million unique TCR beta chains across the 666 repertoires, and around 10 million of those chains were shared by two or more donors. A nearest-neighbor algorithm error-corrected the raw reads and collapsed the reads into unique sequences, merging closely related sequences to remove PCR and sequencing errors. Alignment of CDR3 sequences to IMGT reference sequences was used to assign V, D and J gene segments. For a sequence to be retained, a match of at least six nucleotides was required to both a V gene segment and a J gene segment. Rearrangements were classified as productive when the CDR3 lacked stop codons and remained in frame with V and J, and all other rearrangements were classified as non-productive. Following IMGT convention, CDR3 was defined as the stretch from the second conserved V-encoded cysteine up to the conserved J-encoded phenylalanine. Sequences without an unambiguous match to a single V gene segment were excluded from the earlier analysis of about 630 of the donors. An earlier analysis of 587 of the donors called V segments functional above 56.7% productive rearrangements and segregating when the between-donor standard deviation exceeded 5%. To diagnose cytomegalovirus status from the catalog of TCR beta chain sequences, a statistical classification framework was built. V and J gene assignment, in a later analysis, came from comparing TCR nucleotide sequences with IMGT/GENE-DB human TR gene sequences. Using the TCRdist pipeline, a later analysis assigned CDR3 sequences along with most-parsimonious VDJ recombination scenarios. In a later analysis, each TCR beta chain was defined by its CDR3 amino acid sequence together with its V-gene family, and reads without a unique V-gene family were excluded. In a later analysis, 450 to 600 highly shared, low-generation-probability nucleotide sequences were removed to address suspected cross-contamination and a sequencing artifact. A later analysis calculated a clonal expansion index for each public chain from normalized within-repertoire ranks of inferred template counts. In a later analysis, generation probabilities were computed with a VDJ recombination model fitted to out-of-frame rearrangements, and the resulting probabilities were checked against IGoR. A later analysis scored TCR-TCR, TCR-HLA and TCR-CMV co-occurrence with hypergeometric tests, applying a repertoire-size bias correction to TCR pairs. In a later analysis, false discovery rates were estimated by permuting HLA or CMV assignments 20 times. In a later analysis, co-occurring TCRs were grouped with DBSCAN, and TCRdist sequence similarity was added when clustering was performed within HLA-allele-positive subsets. Repertoires with fewer than 30,000 or more than 120,000 public chains were left out of co-occurrence clustering, as were roughly five repertoires with anomalous nucleotide sharing. TCRdb stores this immuneACCESS table with in-frame sequences only. Part of the clones is absent; in the studies checked, under half of the shortfall reflects unresolved V genes, and no reason is known for the rest. The DNA gave D and trimming, while V, J and clone size come from that table. Within this sample are approximately 140,000 clones, with roughly 79% of them counted one time only. The ten largest clones take up approximately 1.6% of the sample.

The paper's findings and limits, for the study overall: Three of the identified cytomegalovirus-associated TCR beta chains were confirmed in vitro to be specific for cytomegalovirus antigens. Several of the top co-occurrence clusters appeared to be linked to parvovirus B19, influenza, CMV and Epstein-Barr virus, according to a later analysis. When HLA alleles, especially DR and DQ, strongly co-occurred, attributing TCR associations to individual alleles was difficult. Correlated functional status among segregating V segments might reflect linkage disequilibrium, but an unknown experimental factor could not be ruled out. In the study, around 150 TCR beta chains were listed as associated with cytomegalovirus. According to a later analysis, most CMV-associated TCR beta chains appeared to be HLA-restricted, and the HLA associations seemed to be driven largely by CMV exposure. Because HLA typing was missing for some donors at each locus, association tests included only the typed subset. Roughly uniform sequencing depth across donors was assumed in presence/absence analyses, although this assumption may not hold. The 87-base-pair reads could not distinguish some IMGT-functional V segments, including TRBV6-2 and TRBV6-3, so those segments were excluded. A further reported finding was that TCR beta sequences accurately predicted the HLA-A and HLA-B alleles for most subjects in the first cohort. It was suggested by the authors that the approach could potentially be generalized to other disease states and immunological phenotypes. In a later genetic analysis, fewer N-insertions in productive TCRs were reported among donors in an Asian-associated ancestry cluster than the roughly 700-donor mean. A cluster of highly shared sequence variants was judged likely to represent a technical artifact of the sequencing pipeline. In a later analysis, TCR association rates were found to vary across HLA loci, with the most associated TCRs seen for DRB1 alleles and the fewest for HLA-C alleles. Cytomegalovirus status was reported to be diagnosed by the classifier with high specificity and sensitivity in both the original and validation cohorts. Across donors, most TCR sequences were observed very rarely, whereas some public TCRs were present in many individuals. Only TCR beta chains were sequenced in this cohort, and the absence of alpha or paired-chain data limited detectable features. In a later analysis, HLA-associated TCR beta chains showed more clonal expansion and lower generation probabilities than non-associated chains that were equally common. An association between a missense DCLRE1C variant and V-gene and J-gene trimming of TCR beta chains was found in a later genetic analysis and replicated in an independent cohort. Broadly in line with IMGT annotations, most TCR beta V segments showed up in productive rearrangements about 87% or about 30% of the time in an earlier analysis of around 550 of the donors. Specific HLA alleles were associated with 16,951 TCR beta sequences at a false discovery rate of 0.05 in a later analysis. Immune exposure information for the cohort was limited to CMV serostatus. About 15 rarely observed V segments, including chromosome 9 orphons, were excluded from the earlier analysis of several hundred of the donors because counts were too low.

This clone was recorded a few times. This receptor's antigen is unknown. One base away there is no much larger clone; base qualities are not given. Input material: PBMCs. The sequence was obtained from a woman in her late teens or twenties in good health and CMV-seronegative. The sequence joins TRBV5-1 to TRBJ2-2, with TRBD2 matching 10 junction bases. This receptor has the CDR3 CASSLLAGEGTGELFF. In nucleotide form, the sequence is TGCGCCAGCAGCTTGCTAGCGGGAGAGGGTACCGGGGAGCTGTTTTTT.